This TCR beta chain was found in a study of blood T cells in healthy people across ages. Findings of the study overall: As age increased, TCR beta diversity per million T cells fell in a roughly linear fashion.

A second PCR, run for roughly 7 to 11 cycles, used a sample-barcoded 5' primer plus a J-beta primer mix. Every sample returned 3 million or more CDR3-containing paired-end reads. MiXCR, applied by TCRdb to the 5' RACE reads, yields one record per CDR3 protein. This sample carries around 1,900,000 distinct CDR3 sequences, 30% to 40% of them seen once, and the ten largest clones take 20% to 25%. The CDR3 is made up of 16 amino acids. V lost 0 bases and J lost 1, with 13 bases in between. The germline gives CDR1 DFQATT, CDR2 SNEGSKA (reference sequence). As for this clonotype: Its matching antigen is unknown.

Material for sequencing was blood. This receptor was obtained from a human donor in good health. V is TRBV20-1 and J is TRBJ1-3; weak D call: TRBD1 (5 bases). The DNA for the CDR3 is TGCAGTGCTAGAGATCTTGCCAGGGCGTCTGGAAACACCATATATTTT. It specifies CSARDLARASGNTIYF.